This passage covers 25 T cell receptor beta chains from one sample sequenced in a study of shared clonotypes between healthy human individuals. Sequencing used immunoSEQ multiplex PCR; TCRdb keeps in-frame clones, though not all of them. The sample yields approximately 740,000 clones, about 91% seen once. As defined, naive CD8 cells were CD45RO-negative and positively selected for CCR7, with terminally differentiated effector memory CD45RA+ cells excluded. The material sequenced was naive CD8+ T cells sorted from blood. These TCRs come from a man aged 25 to 40 in good health.

The V and J genes are TRBV5-4 and TRBJ2-2; TRBD1 agrees at 7 bases. Unmatched junction bases numbered 9, after V lost 4 bases and J lost 3 bases. This CDR3 spans 16 amino acids. The germline CDR1 and CDR2 sequences are SGHNT and YYREEE (reference sequence). CDR3: CASSPIGQGDTGELFF. Here the CDR3 DNA reads TGTGCCAGCAGCCCTATTGGGCAGGGGGACACCGGGGAGCTGTTTTTT. Supplemented by reference TRBV5-4 and TRBJ2-2, the full variable domain reads ETGVTQSPTHLIKTRGQQVTLRCSSQSGHNTVSWYQQALGQGPQFIFQYYREEENGRGNFPPRFSGLQFPNYSSELNVNALELDDSALYLCASSPIGQGDTGELFFGEGSRLTVL.

The V gene is TRBV28, the J gene TRBJ1-5, with D perhaps matching TRBD1 (5 bases). Germline assignment: CDR1 MDHEN and CDR2 SYDVKM. The length of the CDR3 is 15 residues. Trimming stripped 5 bases from V and 7 bases from J, with 18 bases between. This CDR3 is CASSPGGGLRQPQHF. In DNA, the CDR3 is TGTGCCAGCAGTCCTGGGGGGGGTTTGCGGCAGCCCCAGCATTTT.

For this clone: Other nucleotide sequences from this sample produce the same CDR3. The gene calls are TRBV27 and TRBJ2-3; D is unresolved. This CDR3 has 13 residues. With 3 bases removed from V and 1 base from J, the gap between germline ends came to 5 bases. CDR1 and CDR2 (germline): MNHEY, SMNVEV (reference sequence). CDR3 region: CASSFSRTDTQYF. The DNA for the CDR3 is TGTGCCAGCAGTTTTTCCCGCACAGATACGCAGTATTTT.

The CDR3 DNA sequence: TGTGCCAGCAGCTTACTCGGGGATAGCTTCGGCGGTGAGCAGTTCTTC. Amino acids: CASSLLGDSFGGEQFF. The chain has TRBV5-4 and TRBJ2-1, with D perhaps TRBD2 (5 bases). The CDR3 is 16 residues long. V lost 2 bases and J lost 9, with 21 bases in between. Germline values: CDR1 SGHNT, CDR2 YYREEE (reference sequence).

The chain uses TRBV28 and TRBJ2-3, with D possibly matching TRBD2 (6 bases). Germline V lookup: CDR1 MDHEN, CDR2 SYDVKM. V was pared by 2 bases and J by 5 bases, with 14 bases between. CDR3 size: 15 residues. CDR3: CASSLGGVSGDTQYF. Written as DNA, the CDR3 is TGTGCCAGCAGTTTAGGCGGGGTGAGTGGAGATACGCAGTATTTT.

This rearrangement joins TRBV30 to TRBJ2-1; 15 bases map to TRBD2. After removal of 7 bases from V and 2 bases from J, the junction contained 12 bases not matched to a gene. From germline, CDR1 is GTSNPN and CDR2 SVGIG (reference sequence). The CDR3 has 18 residues. The DNA of the CDR3 is TGTGCCTCCCCTAGGGGGACTAGCGGGAGGAAGGCCTACAATGAGCAGTTCTTC. Translated, it gives CASPRGTSGRKAYNEQFF.

The chain uses TRBV18 and TRBJ1-2, with TRBD1 matching over 8 bases. The V gene end was trimmed by 3 bases and the J gene end by 0 bases; junction bases not matched to a gene: 9. Per the germline V gene, CDR1 is KGHSH and CDR2 is LQKENI. CDR3 length equals 17 residues. The CDR3 loop reads CASSPSRTGRANYGYTF. CDR3 DNA: TGTGCCAGCTCACCGAGCCGGACAGGGAGAGCTAACTATGGCTACACCTTC.

The rearrangement links TRBV9 to TRBJ2-3; 9 bases are a match to TRBD2. In germline, CDR1 is SGDLS, CDR2 YYNGEE. CDR3 size: 17 residues. The V and J ends lost 3 bases and 3 bases, in that order; junction bases with no gene match: 11. The CDR3 DNA reads TGTGCCAGCAGCGCCCGACTAGCGGTTACGGGGACAGATACGCAGTATTTT. This codes for CASSARLAVTGTDTQYF.

As for this clone: Other DNA sequences within the sample encode an identical CDR3. The chain employs TRBV9 and TRBJ2-1; D may be TRBD2 (6 bases). This CDR3 has 13 amino acids. The V and J ends lost 2 bases and 4 bases respectively, with 7 bases between them. Germline-derived CDR1 and CDR2 are SGDLS and YYNGEE. The DNA for the CDR3 is TGTGCCAGCAGCGTGGAGGGTTACAATGAGCAGTTCTTC. Its translation: CASSVEGYNEQFF.

The V and J genes are TRBV5-1 and TRBJ2-3; 9 bases map to TRBD1. Germline CDR1 and CDR2: SGHRS and YFSETQ. This CDR3 region has 15 residues. V lost 3 bases to trimming and J lost 1 base; unmatched junction nucleotides: 3. The CDR3 sequence: CASSWDREGTDTQYF. CDR3 coding DNA: TGCGCCAGCAGCTGGGACAGGGAGGGCACAGATACGCAGTATTTT. The complete variable domain, with remaining parts taken from reference TRBV5-1 and TRBJ2-3, reads KAGVTQTPRYLIKTRGQQVTLSCSPISGHRSVSWYQQTPGQGLQFLFEYFSETQRNKGNFPGRFSGRQFSNSRSEMNVSTLELGDSALYLCASSWDREGTDTQYFGPGTRLTVL.

This clone was picked up a small number of times. The chain combines TRBV19 with TRBJ1-1; D uncertain. This CDR3 has 14 residues. V was shortened by 4 bases and J by 7 bases, with 16 bases between the two germline ends. From germline, CDR1 is LNHDA and CDR2 SQIVND (reference sequence). CDR3 sequence reads: CASSTHTEDGEAFF. CDR3 nucleotide sequence: TGTGCCAGTAGTACCCACACAGAGGATGGTGAAGCTTTCTTT.

Turning to this clone: This sample also contains other DNA sequences that code for the same CDR3. The genes are TRBV7-9 and TRBJ2-3; tentatively, D is TRBD1 or TRBD2 (5 bases each). V lost 1 base, J lost 4 bases, and 9 bases lay in between. The CDR3 extends over 14 amino acids. CDR1 SEHNR and CDR2 FQNEAQ come from the germline V gene (reference sequence). CDR3 DNA: TGTGCCAGCAGCTTAGGAAGGGGAGCAGATACGCAGTATTTT. Translating it yields CASSLGRGADTQYF.

The chain is built from TRBV6-1 and TRBJ2-7, with no clear D. V dropped 7 bases and J dropped 1 base, with 14 bases sitting between them. Germline V CDR1 and CDR2: MNHNS, SASEGT. The CDR3 has 14 residues. CDR3 DNA: TGTGCCAGCACGGTCCAGGAGAGATCCTACGAGCAGTACTTC. It codes for CASTVQERSYEQYF.

On this clone itself: This sample includes further DNA sequences coding for the same CDR3. This chain joins TRBV29-1 and TRBJ2-7, with D perhaps TRBD1 (6 bases). Trimming took off 4 bases at V and 4 bases at J, with 11 bases between the two ends. This CDR3 has 12 residues. Germline loops: CDR1 SQVTM, CDR2 ANQGSEA. This chain's CDR3 is CSVGGRGYEQYF. The CDR3 DNA sequence: TGCAGCGTTGGGGGCAGGGGTTACGAGCAGTACTTC.

The genes are TRBV4-1 and TRBJ2-1; D gene ambiguous. Germline values: CDR1 MGHRA, CDR2 YSYEKL. The CDR3 covers 17 residues. The V and J ends lost 1 base and 4 bases respectively, with 17 bases between them. This CDR3 reads CASSQGVALAVYNEQFF. Written as DNA, the CDR3 is TGCGCCAGCAGCCAAGGAGTCGCGTTGGCGGTATACAATGAGCAGTTCTTC.

This clone showed up just once. V usage is TRBV5-1 and J usage is TRBJ2-1, with a tentative D call TRBD2 (6 bases). CDR3 length: 13 residues. Germline assignment: CDR1 SGHRS and CDR2 YFSETQ. V shed 4 bases and J shed 5 bases, with 10 bases lying between them. The CDR3 region is CASSISSDNEQFF. In DNA, the CDR3 is TGCGCCAGCAGCATATCTAGCGACAATGAGCAGTTCTTC.

The chain joins TRBV27 to TRBJ2-3; no definite D call. The CDR3 sequence is 17 residues long. The germline CDR1 and CDR2 sequences are MNHEY and SMNVEV (reference sequence). With 2 bases removed from V and 0 bases from J, the gap between germline ends came to 15 bases. CDR3 sequence: CASSLAGIDTSTDTQYF. CDR3 DNA sequence: TGTGCCAGCAGTTTAGCTGGGATAGATACTAGCACAGATACGCAGTATTTT.

CDR3 sequence reads: CASSRTGLAGLDYNEQFF. The CDR3 DNA follows: TGTGCCAGCAGCCGAACCGGACTAGCGGGATTGGATTACAATGAGCAGTTCTTC. This sequence joins TRBV28 and TRBJ2-1; 12 bases map to TRBD2. CDR1 and CDR2 (germline): MDHEN, SYDVKM. The V segment lost 6 bases and the J segment 4 bases; nucleotides outside the gene matches: 13. The CDR3 sequence is 18 residues long.

This clone was observed a handful of times. The chain links TRBV6-6 to TRBJ1-5, with 8 bases identical to TRBD1. Germline V lookup: CDR1 MNHNY, CDR2 SVGAGI (reference sequence). CDR3 length equals 15 residues. J lost 2 bases, V lost 5 bases, and 5 bases had no gene match. The CDR3 protein is CASSTTGGGNQPQHF. DNA of the CDR3: TGTGCCAGCAGTACCACAGGGGGTGGCAATCAGCCCCAGCATTTT.

The chain employs TRBV5-1 and TRBJ2-7; 8 positions match TRBD1. Germline CDR1 SGHRS, CDR2 YFSETQ. With 3 bases clipped from V and 5 bases from J, the junction kept 7 bases outside the gene matches. This CDR3 is built from 14 residues. CDR3 region: CASSSDRVGDEQYF. The CDR3 region has the DNA TGCGCCAGCAGCTCGGACAGGGTGGGGGACGAGCAGTACTTC.

The chain joins TRBV7-9 to TRBJ2-1, with D unclear. The length of the CDR3 is 10 residues. Per the germline V gene, CDR1 is SEHNR and CDR2 is FQNEAQ (reference sequence). V was clipped by 1 base and J by 10 bases, with 2 bases between them. CDR3 DNA sequence: TGTGCCAGCAGCTTAGAGGAGCAGTTCTTC. This sequence encodes CASSLEEQFF.

V is TRBV14 and J is TRBJ2-7; 7 bases line up with TRBD2. There are 15 residues in the CDR3. The V gene end was trimmed by 0 bases and the J gene end by 3 bases; junction bases not matched to a gene: 5. CDR1 is SGHDN, CDR2 FVKESK, per germline. Here the CDR3 DNA reads TGTGCCAGCAGCCAAGATGGACTAGGCCGCTACGAGCAGTACTTC. It encodes CASSQDGLGRYEQYF. Using reference TRBV14 and TRBJ2-7 for the parts outside the CDR3, the full variable domain is EAGVTQFPSHSVIEKGQTVTLRCDPISGHDNLYWYRRVMGKEIKFLLHFVKESKQDESGMPNNRFLAERTGGTYSTLKVQPAELEDSGVYFCASSQDGLGRYEQYFGPGTRLTVT.

V gene TRBV7-9 combines with J gene TRBJ2-5; D uncertain. CDR3 length: 12 residues. Trimming stripped 0 bases from V and 11 bases from J, with 10 bases between. CDR1 and CDR2 from the germline V gene are SEHNR and FQNEAQ (reference sequence). CDR3 loop: CASSLAEVVQYF. CDR3 DNA sequence: TGTGCCAGCAGCTTAGCAGAGGTAGTTCAGTACTTC. The variable domain in full, completed from reference TRBV7-9 and TRBJ2-5, reads DTGVSQNPRHKITKRGQNVTFRCDPISEHNRLYWYRQTLGQGPEFLTYFQNEAQLEKSRLLSDRFSAERPKGSFSTLEIQRTEQGDSAMYLCASSLAEVVQYFGPGTRLLVL.

The chain employs TRBV6-1 and TRBJ2-2; possibly TRBD1 for D (6 bases). CDR3 size: 15 residues. V was clipped by 2 bases and J by 3 bases, with 10 bases between them. Germline CDR1 MNHNS, CDR2 SASEGT. The CDR3 reads CASSEWTAYTGELFF. In DNA, the CDR3 is TGTGCCAGCAGTGAATGGACAGCATACACCGGGGAGCTGTTTTTT.

This chain uses TRBV9 with TRBJ2-7; TRBD2 matches 7 bases. CDR3 length: 14 amino acids. Germline lookup yields CDR1 SGDLS and CDR2 YYNGEE. V dropped 4 bases and J dropped 2; count of bases not matched to a gene: 6. The CDR3: CASSTPTSPYEQYF. In DNA, the CDR3 is TGTGCCAGCAGCACCCCGACTAGCCCCTACGAGCAGTACTTC.